This entry lists 14 T cell receptor beta chains sequenced from one sample in a study of blood T cell repertoires in COVID-19. Assay: immunoSEQ multiplex PCR; the TCRdb copy retains only in-frame clones and omits some. The profile shows around 100,000 clones, 84% of them singletons. The sample consisted of peripheral blood. These TCRs come from a human donor in a cohort sampled during active COVID-19.

This clone was counted a single time. This chain joins TRBV2 and TRBJ1-4; tentative D call: TRBD1 (5 bases). There are 15 residues in the CDR3. Germline CDR1 SNHLY, CDR2 FYNNEI. Trimming took 4 bases from V and 5 from J, leaving 14 bases between them. The CDR3 nucleotides are TGTGCCAGCAGTGGCGTCGGGGGTAAAAATGAAAAACTGTTTTTT. It specifies CASSGVGGKNEKLFF.

The genes are TRBV3-1 (or the pseudogene TRBV3-2) and TRBJ2-1, with D maybe TRBD1 (5 bases). The CDR3 contains 12 residues. The germline V and J ends were trimmed by 10 bases and 8 bases, with 15 bases remaining between them. Germline loops: CDR1 LGHDT, CDR2 YNNKEL (reference sequence). CDR3 amino acids: CATTDSLDEQFF. The CDR3, as DNA: TGTGCCACCACCGACAGCCTCGATGAGCAGTTCTTC.

Here the CDR3 DNA reads TGTGCCAGCAGCCGAAACGTCCCACGCGGGACAGGGAGGAGCGAGCAGTACTTC. Translating it yields CASSRNVPRGTGRSEQYF. The V and J genes are TRBV11-2 and TRBJ2-7; 9 bases align to TRBD1. V shed 5 bases and J 6 bases; nucleotides not matched to a gene: 20. The CDR3 contains 18 residues. The germline CDR1 and CDR2 sequences are SGHAT and FQNNGV.

This clone was seen a handful of times. This sequence joins TRBV2 and TRBJ1-1, with a possible D match to TRBD1 (6 bases). The germline V gene has CDR1 SNHLY and CDR2 FYNNEI. V shed 3 bases and J shed 0 bases, with 14 bases lying between them. The length of the CDR3 is 16 residues. CDR3 loop: CASSEGPGHLNTEAFF. DNA of the CDR3: TGTGCCAGCAGTGAGGGACCGGGACACTTGAACACTGAAGCTTTCTTT.

This clone came up once. This chain uses TRBV2 with TRBJ2-3, with D possibly being TRBD2 (5 bases). This CDR3 region has 14 residues. V was cut by 6 bases and J by 7 bases, with 17 bases left in between. Germline V gives CDR1 SNHLY, CDR2 FYNNEI. The CDR3 reads CASSLYAEAYTQYF. The CDR3 bases are TGTGCCAGCAGCCTCTATGCGGAGGCATATACGCAGTATTTT.

This clone was seen only a few times. The chain combines TRBV5-4 with TRBJ1-6; D is unresolved. V lost 3 bases and J lost 0, with 19 bases in between. In germline, CDR1 is SGHNT, CDR2 YYREEE (reference sequence). CDR3 length equals 19 residues. CDR3 residues: CASSWAQHQLSSYNSPLHF. The CDR3 bases are TGTGCCAGCAGCTGGGCGCAGCATCAACTTAGCTCCTATAATTCACCCCTCCACTTT.

J is TRBJ1-2 and V is TRBV6-5; the D gene is possibly TRBD1 (5 bases). Germline assignment: CDR1 MNHEY and CDR2 SVGAGI. CDR3 length: 12 amino acids. V lost 7 bases and J lost 4, with 10 bases in between. The CDR3 region is CASTDGGYGYTF. The DNA of the CDR3 is TGTGCCAGCACCGACGGGGGCTATGGCTACACCTTC.

A remark on this clone: The same CDR3 is also encoded by other DNA sequences in this sample. The CDR3 loop reads CASSGNTEAFF. The DNA of the CDR3 is TGCGCCAGCAGCGGCAACACTGAAGCTTTCTTT. The V gene is TRBV5-1, the J gene TRBJ1-1; D unresolved. Germline V gene data show CDR1 as SGHRS and CDR2 as YFSETQ. With 4 bases removed from V and 2 bases from J, the gap between germline ends came to 3 bases. CDR3 length: 11 amino acids. Full variable domain (outside the CDR3, taken from reference TRBV5-1 and TRBJ1-1): KAGVTQTPRYLIKTRGQQVTLSCSPISGHRSVSWYQQTPGQGLQFLFEYFSETQRNKGNFPGRFSGRQFSNSRSEMNVSTLELGDSALYLCASSGNTEAFFGQGTRLTVV.

The chain employs TRBV5-1 and TRBJ1-1; a weak D match, TRBD1 (6 bases). Germline CDR1 and CDR2: SGHRS and YFSETQ. V was clipped by 2 bases and J by 5 bases, with 16 bases between them. This CDR3 comprises 15 residues. Here the CDR3 DNA reads TGCGCCAGCAGCTTAACAGGGAAGGCATCAACTGAAGCTTTCTTT. As protein: CASSLTGKASTEAFF.

A single count supports this clone. The genes are TRBV2 and TRBJ1-4; D may be TRBD1 (5 bases). V was shortened by 7 bases and J by 2 bases, with 11 bases between the two germline ends. This CDR3 has 14 amino acids. The germline V gene encodes CDR1 SNHLY and CDR2 FYNNEI. In DNA, the CDR3 is TGTGCCAGCAAGCCAGGGTTGACTAATGAAAAACTGTTTTTT. Residues: CASKPGLTNEKLFF.

The V gene is TRBV6-1, the J gene TRBJ2-3, with 7 bases fitting TRBD1. The CDR3 extends over 16 amino acids. V was clipped by 0 bases and J by 0 bases; unmatched bases: 3. The germline CDR1 and CDR2 sequences are MNHNS and SASEGT. The CDR3 nucleotides are TGTGCCAGCAGTGAAGCAGGGGGCGGAAGCACAGATACGCAGTATTTT. It codes for CASSEAGGGSTDTQYF.

A single count supports this clone. The chain combines TRBV5-6 with TRBJ2-7, with D hard to call. Trimming stripped 2 bases from V and 5 bases from J, with 8 bases between. CDR3 length equals 12 residues. The V gene's germline CDR1 is SGHDT and CDR2 YYEEEE. CDR3 coding DNA: TGTGCCAGCAGCTTCGTCGCGGACGAGCAGTACTTC. It encodes CASSFVADEQYF.

The rearrangement joins TRBV30 to TRBJ1-1, with TRBD1 identical over 8 bases. The trim removed 0 bases at V and 5 bases at J, leaving 8 bases unmatched. The CDR3 covers 15 residues. The V gene's germline CDR1 is GTSNPN and CDR2 SVGIG (reference sequence). CDR3 loop: CAWSVITGGETEAFF. For the CDR3, the DNA is TGTGCCTGGAGTGTAATAACAGGGGGTGAGACTGAAGCTTTCTTT.

There are a few counts of this clone. The genes are TRBV4-3 and TRBJ1-1; D ambiguous. The ends were cut back, 0 bases at V and 0 bases at J, with 14 bases in the middle. Germline loops: CDR1 LGHNA, CDR2 YSLEER. This CDR3 spans 17 amino acids. CDR3 sequence (DNA): TGCGCCAGCAGCCAAGATTCTATTGGCGGATTGAACACTGAAGCTTTCTTT. Translation gives CASSQDSIGGLNTEAFF.